The 22 T cell receptor beta chains presented below share a single source sample, sequenced in a study of blood T cells in healthy people across ages (dated by TCRdb to the mid-2010s). Libraries were prepared through 5' RACE. The instrument given in TCRdb is Illumina HiSeq 2500. A second PCR of roughly 7 to 11 cycles was performed with a sample-barcoded 5' primer and a J-beta primer mix. TCRdb trimmed public reads at Q25 via fastp, called clones via MiXCR and kept in-frame beta chains. Identical CDR3 protein sequences are pooled into one entry, listed with their most common genes and DNA. The sample data list about 800,000 distinct CDR3 sequences, and about three fifths of these were observed just once. The top ten constitute roughly 22% of the sample. Sequenced input: blood. These receptors all stem from a man between 25 and 39 years old in good health.

This clonotype has a handful of counts. J is TRBJ2-1 and V is TRBV20-1; TRBD1 matches 8 bases. The CDR3 totals 14 residues. The J segment lost 7 bases and the V segment lost 5 bases, leaving 10 bases of the junction unmatched. Germline V gene sequence: CDR1 DFQATT, CDR2 SNEGSKA (reference sequence). In DNA form, the CDR3 reads TGCAGTGCTCAAGGGACAGGCTGGGGGAATGAGCAGTTCTTC. It codes for CSAQGTGWGNEQFF.

This clonotype occurred once. V usage is TRBV12-3 or TRBV12-4 and J usage is TRBJ1-5; TRBD1 is a possible D gene (5 bases). The CDR3 has 13 residues. With 3 bases removed from V and 10 bases from J, the gap between germline ends came to 13 bases. The CDR3 DNA sequence: TGTGCCAGCAGTTTCGGGGGAGGCGAACCCCAGCATTTT. This gives the protein CASSFGGGEPQHF.

This clonotype has a handful of counts. This chain connects TRBV2 to TRBJ1-5; no reliable D call. Germline values: CDR1 SNHLY, CDR2 FYNNEI. Between the trimmed V and J ends, which lost 3 bases and 7 bases, there was a span of 13 bases. CDR3 length: 14 residues. CDR3 protein: CASSDGWGYQPQHF. The CDR3 bases are TGTGCCAGCAGTGACGGGTGGGGTTACCAGCCCCAGCATTTT.

The chain couples TRBV7-9 to TRBJ2-5; the D call may be TRBD1 or TRBD2 (5 bases each). The CDR3 has 13 residues. V was shortened by 5 bases and J by 5 bases, with 12 bases between the two germline ends. The germline CDR1 and CDR2 sequences are SEHNR and FQNEAQ (reference sequence). CDR3 bases: TGTGCCAGCAGCCCCGGGGACGTGGAGACCCAGTACTTC. Translation gives CASSPGDVETQYF.

Only a few counts were recorded for this clonotype. The chain couples TRBV6-5 to TRBJ2-1, with 10 bases lining up with TRBD2. Germline CDR1 is MNHEY and CDR2 is SVGAGI. The CDR3 spans 16 residues. The J segment lost 5 bases and the V segment lost 6 bases, leaving 10 bases of the junction unmatched. Here the CDR3 reads CASSHRTGLADNEQFF. In nucleotides, the CDR3 is TGTGCCAGCAGCCACCGAACCGGACTAGCGGACAATGAGCAGTTCTTC.

This chain joins TRBV20-1 and TRBJ2-5; D is perhaps TRBD2 (5 bases). This CDR3 has 12 amino acids. Germline assignment: CDR1 DFQATT and CDR2 SNEGSKA (reference sequence). Between the trimmed V and J ends, which lost 5 bases and 11 bases, there was a span of 18 bases. The CDR3 region is CSASSTLGEQYF. CDR3 coding DNA: TGCAGTGCTTCTAGCACACTTGGGGAGCAGTACTTC.

The chain is built from TRBV11-1 and TRBJ2-1, with D perhaps TRBD2 (5 bases). Trimming shortened V by 4 bases and J by 0 bases, and 13 bases separated the two germline ends. The CDR3 has 16 residues. From germline, CDR1 is SGHAT and CDR2 FQDESV (reference sequence). The CDR3 spells CASSSRRGRSYNEQFF. As DNA, the CDR3 is TGTGCCAGCAGCTCCCGCCGGGGTCGCTCCTACAATGAGCAGTTCTTC.

The V call is TRBV12-3 or TRBV12-4, the J call TRBJ2-7; TRBD1 or TRBD2 may be the D gene (5 bases each). Deletions cut 5 bases from V and 0 bases from J, with 11 bases between. This CDR3 is 14 amino acids long. The DNA of the CDR3 is TGTGCCAGCAGTCGGGACCCGTCCTCCTACGAGCAGTACTTC. Amino acid sequence: CASSRDPSSYEQYF.

The chain couples TRBV3-1 to TRBJ2-2; possibly TRBD1 for D (5 bases). The CDR3 has 15 amino acids. The germline V gene has CDR1 LGHDT and CDR2 YNNKEL (reference sequence). Trimming took off 1 base at V and 5 bases at J, with 11 bases between the two ends. DNA for the CDR3: TGTGCCAGCAGCCAAGGCTGGGGCCTAACCGGGGAGCTGTTTTTT. Encoded protein: CASSQGWGLTGELFF.

The chain links TRBV7-8 to TRBJ2-2; 10 positions match TRBD1. In germline, CDR1 is SGHVS, CDR2 FQNEAQ. The trim removed 5 bases at V and 5 bases at J, leaving 8 bases unmatched. The CDR3 has 16 amino acids. CDR3 amino acids: CASSARTGGLTGELFF. DNA of the CDR3: TGTGCCAGCAGCGCAAGGACAGGGGGTCTGACCGGGGAGCTGTTTTTT. Full variable domain (rest looked up from reference TRBV7-8 and TRBJ2-2): GAGVSQSPRYKVAKRGQDVALRCDPISGHVSLFWYQQALGQGPEFLTYFQNEAQLDKSGLPSDRFFAERPEGSVSTLKIQRTQQEDSAVYLCASSARTGGLTGELFFGEGSRLTVL.

The J gene is TRBJ1-1, the V gene TRBV5-1; D unresolved. V shed 0 bases and J shed 1 base, with 10 bases lying between them. The CDR3 runs 15 residues. CDR1 SGHRS and CDR2 YFSETQ come from the germline V gene. CDR3 loop: CASSLASAPNTEAFF. In DNA, the CDR3 is TGCGCCAGCAGCTTGGCCAGTGCCCCGAACACTGAAGCTTTCTTT.

This chain connects TRBV20-1 to TRBJ1-5; 8 bases map to TRBD1. This CDR3 spans 13 amino acids. Trimming took 3 bases from V and 7 from J; bases not matched to a gene: 5. Per germline, CDR1 DFQATT and CDR2 SNEGSKA (reference sequence). The CDR3 nucleotides read TGCAGTGCTAGTGACAGGGGTGGGCAGCCCCAGCATTTT. Protein product: CSASDRGGQPQHF.

The chain combines TRBV3-1 with TRBJ1-2, with TRBD1 as a possible D gene (5 bases). The ends were cut back, 4 bases at V and 5 bases at J, with 8 bases in the middle. This CDR3 has 12 residues. Germline-derived CDR1 and CDR2 are LGHDT and YNNKEL (reference sequence). The CDR3 spells CASSPDRYGYTF. As DNA, the CDR3 is TGTGCCAGCAGCCCCGACAGATATGGCTACACCTTC. Supplemented by reference TRBV3-1 and TRBJ1-2, the full variable domain reads DTAVSQTPKYLVTQMGNDKSIKCEQNLGHDTMYWYKQDSKKFLKIMFSYNNKELIINETVPNRFSPKSPDKAHLNLHINSLELGDSAVYFCASSPDRYGYTFGSGTRLTVV.

The chain combines TRBV5-1 with TRBJ2-7; D tentatively reads TRBD1 or TRBD2 (5 bases each). CDR1 and CDR2 from the germline V gene are SGHRS and YFSETQ. With 4 bases removed from V and 0 bases from J, the gap between germline ends came to 17 bases. The CDR3 covers 16 residues. CDR3 in amino acids: CASSPPLTEGSYEQYF. CDR3 nucleotides: TGCGCCAGCAGCCCACCTCTGACAGAGGGCTCCTACGAGCAGTACTTC.

This chain's CDR3 is CASSDSTDRETEAFF. The CDR3 region has the DNA TGTGCCAGCAGTGACTCGACGGACAGGGAGACTGAAGCTTTCTTT. The chain carries TRBV6-4 and TRBJ1-1, with 8 bases lining up with TRBD1. Trimming removed 0 bases from V and 5 bases from J; junction bases left unmatched: 5. Germline CDR1 MRHNA, CDR2 SNTAGT. CDR3 length: 15 amino acids.

The chain is built from TRBV18 and TRBJ2-7, with D hard to call. This CDR3 is 15 amino acids long. Trimming pared 3 bases from V and 4 bases from J, leaving 16 bases between. From germline, CDR1 is KGHSH and CDR2 LQKENI. Here the CDR3 reads CASSPGRIKYYEQYF. CDR3 nucleotide sequence: TGTGCCAGCTCACCGGGCAGAATAAAATATTACGAGCAGTACTTC.

The V call is TRBV28, the J call TRBJ2-7; D is possibly TRBD1 or TRBD2 (6 bases each). V dropped 1 base and J dropped 6 bases, with 22 bases sitting between them. Germline V gene data show CDR1 as MDHEN and CDR2 as SYDVKM. The CDR3 runs to 17 residues. The CDR3 loop is CASSLSASGALLGEQYF. DNA of the CDR3: TGTGCCAGCAGTTTATCCGCATCGGGGGCCCTCTTGGGCGAGCAGTACTTC.

This clonotype was seen a handful of times. J is TRBJ2-7 and V is TRBV6-2 or TRBV6-3; 13 bases are shared with TRBD2. The trim removed 6 bases at V and 3 bases at J, leaving 5 bases unmatched. There are 15 residues in the CDR3. CDR1 is MNHEY and CDR2 is SVGEGT in the germline V gene. The chain's CDR3 is CASRAGTSGNYEQYF. The CDR3, as DNA: TGTGCCAGCAGAGCCGGGACTAGCGGGAACTACGAGCAGTACTTC.

V and J are TRBV11-2 and TRBJ2-1; 8 positions match TRBD2. Germline CDR1 reads SGHAT; CDR2 reads FQNNGV. With V trimmed by 5 bases and J by 7 bases, 4 bases remained unmatched. CDR3 size: 13 residues. CDR3 sequence (DNA): TGTGCCAGCAGCGAGGGGACTAGGAATGAGCAGTTCTTC. Translation: CASSEGTRNEQFF.

A few counts support this clonotype. V usage is TRBV30 and J usage is TRBJ2-6, with 8 bases fitting TRBD1. V lost 3 bases to trimming and J lost 0 bases; unmatched junction nucleotides: 7. The CDR3 covers 17 residues. Germline V gene data show CDR1 as GTSNPN and CDR2 as SVGIG (reference sequence). CDR3 DNA: TGTGCCTGGAGGAACCGGGACAGGATCTCTGGGGCCAACGTCCTGACTTTC. Amino acid sequence: CAWRNRDRISGANVLTF.

CDR3 loop: CASSYVTDRGVRQETQYF. DNA for the CDR3: TGTGCCAGCAGTTACGTGACAGACAGGGGTGTCCGTCAAGAGACCCAGTACTTC. This chain joins TRBV6-5 and TRBJ2-5; 8 bases align to TRBD1. The length of the CDR3 is 18 residues. Germline V lookup: CDR1 MNHEY, CDR2 SVGAGI. Trimming took 2 bases from V and 2 from J; bases not matched to a gene: 13.

This clonotype was counted a few times. The chain employs TRBV20-1 and TRBJ2-3; D unclear. This CDR3 is built from 11 residues. Germline V gives CDR1 DFQATT, CDR2 SNEGSKA (reference sequence). V was clipped by 3 bases and J by 4 bases, with 5 bases between them. Here the CDR3 reads CSARSADTQYF. CDR3 nucleotide sequence: TGCAGTGCTAGGTCGGCAGATACGCAGTATTTT.